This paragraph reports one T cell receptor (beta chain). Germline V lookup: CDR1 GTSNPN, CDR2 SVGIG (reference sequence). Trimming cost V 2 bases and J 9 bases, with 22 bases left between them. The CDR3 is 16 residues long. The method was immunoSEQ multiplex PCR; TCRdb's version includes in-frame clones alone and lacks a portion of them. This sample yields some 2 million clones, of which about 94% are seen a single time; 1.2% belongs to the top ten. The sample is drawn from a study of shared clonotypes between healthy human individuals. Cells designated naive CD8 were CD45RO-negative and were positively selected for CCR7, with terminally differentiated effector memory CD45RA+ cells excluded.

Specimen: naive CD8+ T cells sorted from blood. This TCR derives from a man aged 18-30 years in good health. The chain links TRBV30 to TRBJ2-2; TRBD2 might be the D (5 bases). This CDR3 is CAWSPELVSPRWELFF. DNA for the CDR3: TGTGCCTGGAGTCCAGAACTAGTTTCCCCCCGGTGGGAGCTGTTTTTT.